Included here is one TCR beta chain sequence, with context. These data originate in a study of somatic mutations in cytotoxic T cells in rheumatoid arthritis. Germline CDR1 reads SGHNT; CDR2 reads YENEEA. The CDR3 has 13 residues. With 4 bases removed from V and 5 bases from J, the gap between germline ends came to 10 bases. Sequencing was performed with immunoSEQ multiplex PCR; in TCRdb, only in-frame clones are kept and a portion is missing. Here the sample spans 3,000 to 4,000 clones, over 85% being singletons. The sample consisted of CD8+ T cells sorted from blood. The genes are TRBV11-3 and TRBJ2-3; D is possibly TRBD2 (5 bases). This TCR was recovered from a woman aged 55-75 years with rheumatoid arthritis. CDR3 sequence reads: CASSWPGEDTQYF. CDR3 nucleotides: TGTGCCAGCAGCTGGCCCGGGGAAGATACGCAGTATTTT.